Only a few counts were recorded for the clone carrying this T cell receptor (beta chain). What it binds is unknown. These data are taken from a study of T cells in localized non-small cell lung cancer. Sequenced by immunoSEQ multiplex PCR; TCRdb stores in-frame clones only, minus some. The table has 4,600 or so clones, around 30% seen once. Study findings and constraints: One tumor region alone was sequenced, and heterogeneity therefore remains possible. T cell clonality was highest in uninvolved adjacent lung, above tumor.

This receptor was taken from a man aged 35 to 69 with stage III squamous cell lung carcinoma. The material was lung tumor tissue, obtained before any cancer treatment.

The CDR3 DNA sequence: TGCGCCAGCAGCCACGTACCGCCCGGGGGGGCCAACGTCCTGACTTTC. As protein: CASSHVPPGGANVLTF. The chain uses TRBV4-1 and TRBJ2-6; D unclear. The CDR3 has 16 residues. Trimming removed 3 bases from V and 4 bases from J, with 13 bases in between. Germline values: CDR1 MGHRA, CDR2 YSYEKL.